This T cell receptor (beta chain) was retrieved from a study of T cell clones after liver transplantation. Across the study: At least one year of complete immunosuppression withdrawal without enzymes over twice normal defined tolerance.

This clone came up once. CDR3 size: 13 residues. From germline, CDR1 is SNHLY and CDR2 FYNNEI. The V gene end was trimmed by 6 bases and the J gene end by 4 bases; junction bases not matched to a gene: 6. TCRdb keeps only in-frame clones here, not all; method: immunoSEQ multiplex PCR. The data hold more than 95,000 clones, with roughly 80% observed a single time. V and J are TRBV2 and TRBJ2-7, with TRBD1 identical over 7 bases. The TCR comes from a human donor who received a liver transplant. Sequencing was performed on CD4+ T cells from blood, taken before liver transplant. CDR3 in amino acids: CASRETGVYEQYF. The DNA for the CDR3 is TGTGCCAGCAGGGAAACAGGGGTATACGAGCAGTACTTC.